The rows below give T cell receptor beta chains drawn from one sample of a study of cytomegalovirus exposure and HLA in healthy donors. The repertoire was sequenced with immunoSEQ multiplex PCR; TCRdb's copy has only in-frame clones and lacks some. The sample lists some 200,000 clones; roughly 80% were seen once. Material for sequencing was PBMCs. All receptors derive from a man aged 45-60 years in good health and CMV-seronegative. Both conserved end residues are part of each CDR3. The D gene is left open where the match is weak. Where a row states a size, it is once, few, many or the class of an expanded clone; other rows omit it.

TGCGCCAGCAGCTTTACAGGGGCCAAGGTGGAGACCCAGTACTTC | CASSFTGAKVETQYF | TRBD1 | . | TRBJ2-5 | TRBV5-1
TGTGCCAGCAGCAATCCCCCGGGACAGACTAATGAAAAACTGTTTTTT | CASSNPPGQTNEKLFF | TRBD1 | . | TRBJ1-4 | TRBV7-8
TGTGCCAGCAGTCGAGGACAGGGCTGGGATTCAGATACGCAGTATTTT | CASSRGQGWDSDTQYF | TRBD1 | . | TRBJ2-3 | TRBV2
TGTGCCAGCAGTGAAAGAAACAGCTACGAGCAGTACTTC | CASSERNSYEQYF | . | . | TRBJ2-7 | TRBV6-1
TGCGCCAGCAGCCAAGACCCGGGACTAGTTATACAGACCCAGTACTTC | CASSQDPGLVIQTQYF | TRBD2 | . | TRBJ2-5 | TRBV4-3
TGTGCCAGTAGGGCGCGGGGGGCCTCCTACAATGAGCAGTTCTTC | CASRARGASYNEQFF | TRBD2 | few | TRBJ2-1 | TRBV19
TGTGCCAGCAGCGTAGAGGGCGGGGGGGCACTGACAGATACGCAGTATTTT | CASSVEGGGALTDTQYF | TRBD2 | . | TRBJ2-3 | TRBV9
TGTGCCAGCAGCCAACCCCCCCAGGGTCCTTCATCTAGAGATACGCAGTATTTT | CASSQPPQGPSSRDTQYF | . | . | TRBJ2-3 | TRBV7-2
TGTGCTGTCACCGGGACTACCAACACCGGGGAGCTGTTTTTT | CAVTGTTNTGELFF | TRBD2 | . | TRBJ2-2 | TRBV10-3
TGTGCCACCAGTAGAAGGGACACGAGCTCCTACAATGAGCAGTTCTTC | CATSRRDTSSYNEQFF | . | . | TRBJ2-1 | TRBV15
TGTGCCAGCAGTTCCGGGGGACCCTACGAGCAGTACTTC | CASSSGGPYEQYF | . | . | TRBJ2-7 | TRBV6-5